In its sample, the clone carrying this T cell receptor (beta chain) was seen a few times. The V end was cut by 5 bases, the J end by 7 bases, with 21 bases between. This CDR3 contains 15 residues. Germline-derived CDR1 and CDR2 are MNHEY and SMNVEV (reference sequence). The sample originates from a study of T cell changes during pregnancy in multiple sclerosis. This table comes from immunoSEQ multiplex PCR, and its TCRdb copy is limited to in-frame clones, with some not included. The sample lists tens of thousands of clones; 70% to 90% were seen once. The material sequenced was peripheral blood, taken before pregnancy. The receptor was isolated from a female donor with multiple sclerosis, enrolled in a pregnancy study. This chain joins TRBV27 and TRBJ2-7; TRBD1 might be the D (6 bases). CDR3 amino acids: CASSPKPTGEWEQYF. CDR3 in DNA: TGTGCCAGCAGTCCCAAGCCGACAGGCGAATGGGAGCAGTACTTC.